This entry lists 19 T cell receptor beta chains sequenced from one sample in a study of chronic HIV infection and antiretroviral therapy (dated by TCRdb to 2015 to 2017). The library was obtained by 5' RACE. Sequencing instrument: Illumina MiSeq. TCRdb redid the processing of the public reads, applying fastp at Q25 and MiXCR, and retained in-frame beta chains. Rows are combined by CDR3 protein, so each entry shows the most common genes and DNA. The table for this sample lists 45,000 to 55,000 distinct CDR3 sequences; approximately 20% of them were counted only once. The ten largest clones capture 2.8% of the sample. The sample taken for sequencing was peripheral blood. The receptor set was obtained from an adult who had HIV and had not received antiretroviral therapy, or was an uninfected healthy control (not recorded which).

The J gene is TRBJ2-5, the V gene TRBV29-1, with 7 bases identical to TRBD2. V trimming: 7 bases; J trimming: 5 bases; junction bases outside the gene matches: 16. The CDR3 length is 15 residues. The germline V gene encodes CDR1 SQVTM and CDR2 ANQGSEA. The CDR3 sequence is CSAKLDGRAGETQYF. The DNA of the CDR3 is TGCAGCGCCAAATTGGATGGGAGGGCCGGTGAGACCCAGTACTTC.

This clonotype was counted between two and nine times. The chain recombines TRBV7-2 with TRBJ1-2; 9 nucleotides align to TRBD1. Per germline, CDR1 SGHTA and CDR2 FQGNSA. There are 17 residues in the CDR3. The ends lost 5 bases at V and 4 bases at J; junction bases unmatched: 14. The CDR3: CASSPPGQGYTSYGYTF. The CDR3 nucleotides read TGTGCCAGCAGCCCGCCGGGACAGGGATATACTTCCTATGGCTACACCTTC.

This clonotype was picked up a small number of times. The V call is TRBV9, the J call TRBJ2-5; perhaps D is TRBD1 or TRBD2 (5 bases each). CDR3 size: 14 residues. V was trimmed by 0 bases and J by 4 bases, leaving 10 bases between them. Germline CDR1 and CDR2: SGDLS and YYNGEE. The CDR3 coding sequence is TGTGCCAGCAGCGTAGCCCCTGGGGGAGAGACCCAGTACTTC. Its protein product is CASSVAPGGETQYF.

The chain uses TRBV2 and TRBJ2-1; D gene ambiguous. Germline CDR1 and CDR2: SNHLY and FYNNEI. Trimming cost V 2 bases and J 8 bases, with 7 bases left between them. The CDR3 loop spans 12 amino acids. The CDR3 sequence: CASSERRDEQFF. The CDR3, as DNA: TGTGCCAGCAGTGAAAGACGGGATGAGCAGTTCTTC.

This clonotype was observed a handful of times. J is TRBJ1-4 and V is TRBV29-1; no clear D. The CDR3 length is 8 residues. The ends were cut back, 6 bases at V and 8 bases at J, with 1 base in the middle. CDR1 is SQVTM, CDR2 ANQGSEA, per germline. The CDR3 loop reads CSVEKLFF. Here the CDR3 DNA reads TGCAGCGTAGAAAAACTGTTTTTT.

The chain joins TRBV11-1 to TRBJ2-6; D is uncertain. Germline lookup yields CDR1 SGHAT and CDR2 FQDESV (reference sequence). The CDR3 length is 15 residues. The V gene lost 5 bases and the J gene lost 0 bases, with 8 bases spanning the gap. CDR3 sequence reads: CASSERFSGANVLTF. In DNA, the CDR3 is TGTGCCAGCAGCGAGAGGTTCTCTGGGGCCAACGTCCTGACTTTC.

The genes are TRBV30 and TRBJ2-2; D call uncertain. Germline CDR1 reads GTSNPN; CDR2 reads SVGIG (reference sequence). The CDR3 is 12 residues long. The CDR3 loop reads CGRGRNTGELFF. The DNA of the CDR3 is TGTGGTAGAGGCAGGAACACCGGGGAGCTGTTTTTT.

The gene calls are TRBV28 and TRBJ1-6; D remains unclear. This CDR3 is built from 16 residues. Trimming left V 4 bases short and J 5 bases short, with 15 bases between. In germline, CDR1 is MDHEN, CDR2 SYDVKM. CDR3 in DNA: TGTGCCAGCAGTTCCCCCGGGAGGCGGGATAATTCACCCCTCCACTTT. This encodes CASSSPGRRDNSPLHF.

This clonotype was observed a handful of times. The rearrangement joins TRBV12-3 or TRBV12-4 to TRBJ2-7; D is perhaps TRBD1 or TRBD2 (5 bases each). V was trimmed by 3 bases and J by 3 bases, leaving 15 bases between them. The CDR3 runs to 15 residues. CDR3 protein: CASSFMRGVDYEQYF. CDR3 nucleotide sequence: TGTGCCAGCAGTTTTATGAGGGGCGTCGACTACGAGCAGTACTTC.

A few counts support this clonotype. CDR3 protein: CASSPGSSVDTGELFF. CDR3 nucleotides: TGTGCCAGCAGCCCGGGTTCCTCTGTAGACACCGGGGAGCTGTTTTTT. The chain links TRBV6-6 to TRBJ2-2; D unclear. The CDR3 contains 16 residues. The germline gives CDR1 MNHNY, CDR2 SVGAGI (reference sequence). V lost 6 bases and J 3 bases, leaving 17 bases between the germline ends.

This clonotype was detected many times. The chain carries TRBV11-1 and TRBJ2-5; 7 bases fit TRBD2. Looked up from germline, CDR1 is SGHAT and CDR2 is FQDESV (reference sequence). There are 18 residues in the CDR3. V shed 3 bases, J shed 5 bases, and the junction held 18 bases outside the gene matches. The CDR3 loop is CASSFSASGASVDETQYF. CDR3 bases: TGTGCCAGCAGCTTTTCGGCTAGCGGAGCTTCGGTTGACGAGACCCAGTACTTC. Full variable domain (missing parts from reference TRBV11-1 and TRBJ2-5): EAEVAQSPRYKITEKSQAVAFWCDPISGHATLYWYRQILGQGPELLVQFQDESVVDDSQLPKDRFSAERLKGVDSTLKIQPAELGDSAMYLCASSFSASGASVDETQYFGPGTRLLVL.

This clonotype was observed a few times. The chain couples TRBV11-1 to TRBJ1-1, with a weak D call TRBD1 (6 bases). The CDR3 length is 12 residues. The V and J ends lost 5 bases and 7 bases respectively, with 11 bases between them. Per germline, CDR1 SGHAT and CDR2 FQDESV (reference sequence). The DNA of the CDR3 is TGTGCCAGCAGCGCCGGACAGATTGAAGCTTTCTTT. It specifies CASSAGQIEAFF. Supplemented by reference TRBV11-1 and TRBJ1-1, the full variable domain reads EAEVAQSPRYKITEKSQAVAFWCDPISGHATLYWYRQILGQGPELLVQFQDESVVDDSQLPKDRFSAERLKGVDSTLKIQPAELGDSAMYLCASSAGQIEAFFGQGTRLTVV.

The chain joins TRBV3-1 to TRBJ2-3; 8 bases align to TRBD2. Germline CDR1 and CDR2: LGHDT and YNNKEL (reference sequence). CDR3 length equals 13 residues. After removal of 4 bases from V and 6 bases from J, the junction contained 3 bases not matched to a gene. In nucleotides, the CDR3 is TGTGCCAGCAGCCTACCGGGGGGGGATACGCAGTATTTT. Its protein product is CASSLPGGDTQYF.

A few counts support this clonotype. The V and J genes are TRBV28 and TRBJ2-1; 8 nucleotides agree with TRBD2. Germline values: CDR1 MDHEN, CDR2 SYDVKM. The length of the CDR3 is 14 residues. The V and J ends lost 5 bases and 6 bases, in that order; junction bases with no gene match: 6. CDR3 protein: CASSPGLAPNEQFF. The CDR3 DNA reads as TGTGCCAGCAGTCCTGGACTAGCTCCCAATGAGCAGTTCTTC.

The chain uses TRBV5-1 and TRBJ1-1; 10 bases match TRBD1. The length of the CDR3 is 13 residues. The germline V gene has CDR1 SGHRS and CDR2 YFSETQ. The V gene end was trimmed by 7 bases and the J gene end by 6 bases; junction bases not matched to a gene: 6. This CDR3 is CASSTGGGSEAFF. Written as DNA, the CDR3 is TGCGCCAGCTCGACAGGGGGCGGGTCTGAAGCTTTCTTT.

The V and J genes are TRBV10-3 and TRBJ1-5, with TRBD1 matching over 8 bases. The CDR3 covers 15 residues. Germline CDR1 ENHRY, CDR2 SYGVKD. Trimming took 0 bases from V and 4 from J; bases not matched to a gene: 2. In DNA form, the CDR3 reads TGTGCCATCAGTGAGTCAGGACAGGGAAATCAGCCCCAGCATTTT. Residues: CAISESGQGNQPQHF.

This clonotype occurred a few times. The J gene is TRBJ1-1, the V gene TRBV29-1, with D unclear. Germline values: CDR1 SQVTM, CDR2 ANQGSEA. The CDR3 has 10 amino acids. V lost 6 bases and J 7 bases, leaving 9 bases between the germline ends. The CDR3 region is CSVKVLEAFF. The CDR3, as DNA: TGCAGCGTCAAGGTACTTGAAGCTTTCTTT.

CDR3 sequence: CAISEGLGEQYF. CDR3 in DNA: TGTGCCATCAGTGAGGGTCTGGGCGAGCAGTACTTC. This chain links TRBV10-3 with TRBJ2-7; D gene unclear. The length of the CDR3 is 12 residues. Trimming left V 2 bases short and J 6 bases short, with 8 bases between. CDR1 and CDR2 from the germline V gene are ENHRY and SYGVKD.

A few counts support this clonotype. The V gene is TRBV18, the J gene TRBJ2-7, with no clear D. The V and J ends lost 0 bases and 2 bases respectively, with 14 bases between them. The CDR3 runs 16 residues. Germline V gene sequence: CDR1 KGHSH, CDR2 LQKENI. CDR3 protein: CASSPPMAGNPYEQYF. DNA of the CDR3: TGTGCCAGCTCACCACCGATGGCAGGTAATCCCTACGAGCAGTACTTC.